This T cell receptor beta chain was sequenced for a study of graft-versus-host responses after intestinal transplantation. On the study more broadly: Grafts were multivisceral, liver-intestinal, or isolated intestinal. General study points: Allografts from individuals with graft-donor T cell macrochimerism displayed high graft-versus-host to host-versus-graft clonal ratios. Recipient marrow showed GvH clones, some seen first in ileum or blood.

Data came from immunoSEQ multiplex PCR; TCRdb stores just in-frame clones and leaves some out. There are roughly 19,000 clones in the sample; about 65% occur only once, and 8% lies in the top ten. Tissue processing of the graft released intraepithelial and lamina propria lymphocytes from it. As regards this clone: Its antigen is unknown.

The CDR3 contains 15 residues. Germline lookup yields CDR1 MDHEN and CDR2 SYDVKM. V was clipped by 2 bases and J by 6 bases, with 13 bases between them. Sequences were derived from ileum tissue, sampled approximately 20 days after intestinal transplant. The sequence derives from a human patient who received an intestinal transplant, so some T cells may come from the graft donor. The chain combines TRBV28 with TRBJ1-4; D may be TRBD1 (5 bases). The CDR3 DNA reads TGTGCCAGCAGTTTACTCGGGGGTAGTTATGAAAAACTGTTTTTT. Translated, it gives CASSLLGGSYEKLFF.